This record covers a single TCR beta chain. This entry comes from a study of blood T cell repertoires in COVID-19. Original processing methods: Estimates of nucleated cell counts were drawn from the amplification of reference gene primers. Some clones are missing from TCRdb's copy, which holds only in-frame ones; the method was immunoSEQ multiplex PCR. The DNA gave D and trimming, while V, J and clone size come from that table. Of 150,000 to 200,000 clones listed, 82% are singletons. The sequence was obtained from a woman aged 70-85 years with acute or convalescent COVID-19. The sequenced sample consisted of peripheral blood.

The CDR3 spells CASSWRGANTEAFF. The CDR3 DNA sequence: TGTGCCAGCAGCTGGCGTGGGGCGAACACTGAAGCTTTCTTT. The chain combines TRBV7-8 with TRBJ1-1, with D maybe TRBD1 (5 bases). V lost 4 bases, J lost 1 base, and 10 bases lay in between. Germline CDR1 and CDR2: SGHVS and FQNEAQ. This CDR3 is built from 14 residues.